This paragraph reports one TCR beta chain. Original data processing: The authors estimated nucleated cell counts from reference gene primer amplification. The method was immunoSEQ multiplex PCR; TCRdb's version includes in-frame clones alone and lacks a portion of them. The V and J calls and clone size are taken from that table; D and trimming were inferred from the DNA. The repertoire has 130,000 or so clones, about four fifths of them found once; the top ten carry 10% to 15%. These data originate in a study of blood T cell repertoires in COVID-19. Study in general: Acute-phase and convalescent COVID-19 samples originated in the United States, Italy and Spain. PBMCs, B-cell-depleted T cells, or T cells were the source of the cDNA or gDNA that made up the material.

This CDR3 has 14 residues. The V end was cut by 10 bases, the J end by 7 bases, with 17 bases between. The germline CDR1 and CDR2 sequences are ENHRY and SYGVKD. The specimen sequenced was peripheral blood. The receptor comes from a woman in her sixties or seventies with acute or convalescent COVID-19. The rearrangement joins TRBV10-3 to TRBJ1-6; a possible D gene is TRBD1 (5 bases). CDR3 in amino acids: CATTRDSRNSPLHF. Written as DNA, the CDR3 is TGTGCCACTACGAGGGACTCCAGAAATTCACCCCTCCACTTT.